The sample holds a few counts of the clone carrying this TCR beta chain. Germline V gene lookup returns CDR1 LNHDA and CDR2 SQIVND (reference sequence). This CDR3 has 14 amino acids. V was cut by 3 bases and J by 0 bases, with 6 bases left in between. The data derive from a study of blood T cell repertoires in COVID-19. At the level of the study: Specimens from acute and convalescent COVID-19 originated in the United States, Italy and Spain.

The authors' processing: Estimates of nucleated cell counts were drawn from the amplification of reference gene primers. The method was immunoSEQ multiplex PCR; TCRdb's version includes in-frame clones alone and lacks a portion of them. The V and J calls and clone size were taken over from that table, and D and trimming were inferred from the DNA. Of 310,000 or so clones in the sample, roughly 87% were seen once. Everyone who took part was roughly 18 to 89 years old, and they came from fewer than 25 US areas. Two negative PCRs, clearance, or symptom resolution were required of recovered Cohort 3 donors.

This sequence joins TRBV19 and TRBJ1-5, with D uncertain. The TCR sequence derives from a woman in her late teens or twenties who had recovered from COVID-19. The specimen sequenced was PBMCs or T cells enriched from blood (not recorded which). The CDR3 DNA sequence: TGTGCCAGTAGTATGAGATATAGCAATCAGCCCCAGCATTTT. Amino acids: CASSMRYSNQPQHF.